Shown below are 18 T cell receptor beta chains from a single sample sequenced in a study of cytomegalovirus exposure and HLA in healthy donors. A multiplex PCR was run with 60 Vbeta primers and 13 Jbeta primers. Repertoires were generated with immunoSEQ multiplex PCR, while TCRdb's copy carries only in-frame clones and drops some. In the table there are 120,000 or so clones, about three quarters of which are singletons. Sequenced: PBMCs. The receptors here all came from a man under 40 in good health and CMV-seronegative.

The chain links TRBV5-6 to TRBJ1-6; 8 bases are shared with TRBD1. Per germline, CDR1 SGHDT and CDR2 YYEEEE. Trimming cost V 4 bases and J 1 base; bases outside gene matches: 10. This CDR3 spans 18 amino acids. This CDR3 reads CASSTDREAASYNSPLHF. CDR3 coding DNA: TGTGCCAGCAGCACGGACAGGGAGGCGGCATCCTATAATTCACCCCTCCACTTT.

A few counts support this clone. V and J are TRBV7-2 and TRBJ2-2; TRBD2 is a possible D gene (7 bases). Germline CDR1 and CDR2: SGHTA and FQGNSA. Trimming pared 6 bases from V and 5 bases from J, leaving 16 bases between. There are 15 residues in the CDR3. Written as DNA, the CDR3 is TGTGCCAGCAGGTGGGGGGGGCCAGGAACCGGGGAGCTGTTTTTT. As protein: CASRWGGPGTGELFF. The full variable domain, in which reference TRBV7-2 and TRBJ2-2 provide the parts outside the CDR3, is GAGVSQSPSNKVTEKGKDVELRCDPISGHTALYWYRQSLGQGLEFLIYFQGNSAPDKSGLPSDRFSAERTGGSVSTLTIQRTQQEDSAVYLCASRWGGPGTGELFFGEGSRLTVL.

Details on this clone: Lacking the conserved final phenylalanine or tryptophan, this CDR3 likely reflects a read error. No DNA is shown, since the ends of the CDR3 on it are uncertain; the CDR3 is the one TCRdb lists. V is TRBV1 and J is TRBJ1-3. TRBV1 is deemed a pseudogene. The CDR3 totals 9 residues, both ends included. The chain's CDR3 is CTSSQCSKE.

The chain combines TRBV7-9 with TRBJ1-2, with 7 bases that match TRBD1. Germline CDR1 is SEHNR and CDR2 is FQNEAQ (reference sequence). This CDR3 is built from 17 residues. The V segment lost 5 bases and the J segment 1 base; nucleotides outside the gene matches: 13. This CDR3 is CASSLQSRGQDNYGYTF. For the CDR3, the DNA is TGTGCCAGCAGCCTCCAGTCCCGCGGACAGGATAACTATGGCTACACCTTC.

The V call is TRBV5-8, the J call TRBJ2-7; D is perhaps TRBD2 (5 bases). The V end was cut by 0 bases, the J end by 3 bases, with 7 bases between. This CDR3 has 13 residues. The germline V gene encodes CDR1 SGHTS and CDR2 YDEGEE. CDR3 amino acids: CASSLGGGYEQYF. The CDR3 DNA reads as TGTGCCAGCAGCTTGGGCGGAGGCTACGAGCAGTACTTC.

V usage is TRBV5-4 and J usage is TRBJ1-4; D is perhaps TRBD1 (5 bases). This CDR3 has 15 amino acids. Germline V gene sequence: CDR1 SGHNT, CDR2 YYREEE (reference sequence). V was clipped by 1 base and J by 8 bases, with 15 bases between them. The CDR3: CASSLLGAEEEKLFF. In DNA form, the CDR3 reads TGTGCCAGCAGCTTGTTAGGGGCAGAAGAAGAAAAACTGTTTTTT.

The chain has TRBV27 and TRBJ1-6; 8 nucleotides agree with TRBD1. This CDR3 is built from 15 residues. Germline V gene lookup returns CDR1 MNHEY and CDR2 SMNVEV (reference sequence). V gave up 5 bases and J gave up 8 bases; unmatched junction bases: 8. In DNA form, the CDR3 reads TGTGCCAGCAGTCCGCGACAGGGGTTAGATTCACCCCTCCACTTT. This gives the protein CASSPRQGLDSPLHF.

This chain uses TRBV19 with TRBJ1-1; perhaps TRBD1 as D (6 bases). The CDR3 is 13 amino acids. Germline lookup yields CDR1 LNHDA and CDR2 SQIVND (reference sequence). V shed 7 bases and J shed 6 bases, with 15 bases lying between them. The CDR3: CASKIRGIAEAFF. As DNA, the CDR3 is TGTGCCAGTAAAATTAGGGGGATAGCTGAAGCTTTCTTT.

The chain links TRBV30 to TRBJ2-5; tentative D call: TRBD2 (6 bases). Germline V gives CDR1 GTSNPN, CDR2 SVGIG (reference sequence). The CDR3 contains 12 residues. Trimming stripped 0 bases from V and 7 bases from J, with 9 bases between. CDR3 in amino acids: CAWSVTGGTQYF. The CDR3 DNA reads TGTGCCTGGAGTGTAACCGGGGGGACCCAGTACTTC.

The chain links TRBV5-1 to TRBJ2-7; 8 bases are shared with TRBD2. Germline assignment: CDR1 SGHRS and CDR2 YFSETQ. Trimming took 4 bases from V and 6 from J; bases not matched to a gene: 3. This CDR3 is 12 amino acids long. As DNA, the CDR3 is TGCGCCAGCAGCCCGCGGGGGGCCGAGCAGTACTTC. As protein: CASSPRGAEQYF.

A few counts support this clone. The chain links TRBV11-2 to TRBJ2-5, with TRBD1 identical over 10 bases. Germline CDR1 is SGHAT and CDR2 is FQNNGV. The CDR3 has 15 amino acids. V shed 5 bases and J 4 bases; nucleotides not matched to a gene: 7. CDR3 protein: CASSPRQGAGETQYF. DNA for the CDR3: TGTGCCAGCAGCCCCCGACAGGGGGCGGGAGAGACCCAGTACTTC.

This sequence joins TRBV7-9 and TRBJ2-5; weak D call: TRBD2 (6 bases). Deletions cut 7 bases from V and 5 bases from J, with 17 bases between. This CDR3 is built from 14 residues. Germline-derived CDR1 and CDR2 are SEHNR and FQNEAQ (reference sequence). DNA for the CDR3: TGTGCCAGCAAACAAGGGGAGGCATGGGAGACCCAGTACTTC. Translated, it gives CASKQGEAWETQYF. The variable domain in full, with the rest retrieved from reference TRBV7-9 and TRBJ2-5, is DTGVSQNPRHKITKRGQNVTFRCDPISEHNRLYWYRQTLGQGPEFLTYFQNEAQLEKSRLLSDRFSAERPKGSFSTLEIQRTEQGDSAMYLCASKQGEAWETQYFGPGTRLLVL.

The chain couples TRBV2 to TRBJ1-1; TRBD1 matches at 7 bases. CDR1 is SNHLY and CDR2 is FYNNEI in the germline V gene. The CDR3 consists of 18 residues. V shed 5 bases, J shed 5 bases, and the junction held 20 bases outside the gene matches. CDR3: CASSLRGPRDSGGTEAFF. CDR3 DNA: TGTGCCAGCAGTCTAAGAGGACCCCGGGACAGCGGCGGGACTGAAGCTTTCTTT.

CDR3 bases: TGTGCCAGCAGCCAATCCCCGGGACACGGTACCTACGAGCAGTACTTC. It yields the protein CASSQSPGHGTYEQYF. The rearrangement joins TRBV9 to TRBJ2-7; maybe TRBD1 (6 bases). V lost 4 bases to trimming and J lost 2 bases, with 19 bases between them. Germline V gene sequence: CDR1 SGDLS, CDR2 YYNGEE. The CDR3 has 16 residues. Using reference TRBV9 and TRBJ2-7 for the parts outside the CDR3, the full variable domain is DSGVTQTPKHLITATGQRVTLRCSPRSGDLSVYWYQQSLDQGLQFLIQYYNGEERAKGNILERFSAQQFPDLHSELNLSSLELGDSALYFCASSQSPGHGTYEQYFGPGTRLTVT.

V is TRBV30 and J is TRBJ2-1; weak D call: TRBD1 (6 bases). Germline CDR1 reads GTSNPN; CDR2 reads SVGIG (reference sequence). This CDR3 comprises 14 residues. V was clipped by 1 base and J by 8 bases, with 15 bases between them. CDR3 sequence reads: CAWSAGAQDDEQFF. The CDR3 bases are TGTGCCTGGAGTGCAGGGGCCCAGGACGATGAGCAGTTCTTC.

The chain links TRBV10-3 to TRBJ1-1, with TRBD1 identical over 7 bases. From germline, CDR1 is ENHRY and CDR2 SYGVKD. With V trimmed by 3 bases and J by 0 bases, 7 bases remained unmatched. The length of the CDR3 is 16 residues. This CDR3 reads CAISEGTVDLNTEAFF. In DNA form, the CDR3 reads TGTGCCATCAGTGAAGGGACAGTGGATCTGAACACTGAAGCTTTCTTT.

This clone was counted a single time. J is TRBJ2-2 and V is TRBV5-4; 8 bases fit TRBD1. The CDR3 runs 14 residues. V was clipped by 4 bases and J by 6 bases; unmatched bases: 5. Germline V lookup: CDR1 SGHNT, CDR2 YYREEE (reference sequence). CDR3 region: CASSQTGAAGELFF. DNA of the CDR3: TGTGCCAGCAGCCAGACAGGGGCGGCCGGGGAGCTGTTTTTT.

The chain combines TRBV7-8 with TRBJ2-5; D unresolved. The CDR3 sequence is 15 residues long. With 3 bases removed from V and 4 bases from J, the gap between germline ends came to 15 bases. Germline CDR1 SGHVS, CDR2 FQNEAQ. For the CDR3, the DNA is TGTGCCAGCAGCTTCGTTTTCGACTTGGGAGAGACCCAGTACTTC. It specifies CASSFVFDLGETQYF.